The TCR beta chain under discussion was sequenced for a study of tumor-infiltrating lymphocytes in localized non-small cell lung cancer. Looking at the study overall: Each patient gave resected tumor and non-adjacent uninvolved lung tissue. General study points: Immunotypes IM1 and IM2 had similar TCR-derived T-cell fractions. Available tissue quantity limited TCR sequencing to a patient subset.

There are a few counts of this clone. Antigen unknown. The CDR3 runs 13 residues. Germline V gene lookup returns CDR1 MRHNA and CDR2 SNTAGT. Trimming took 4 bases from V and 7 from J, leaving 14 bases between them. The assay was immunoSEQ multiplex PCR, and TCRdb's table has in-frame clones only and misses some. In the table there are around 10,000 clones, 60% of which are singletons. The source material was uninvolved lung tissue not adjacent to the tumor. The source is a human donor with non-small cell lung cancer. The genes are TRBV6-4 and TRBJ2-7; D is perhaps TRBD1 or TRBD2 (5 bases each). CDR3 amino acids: CASSAAPGGEQYF. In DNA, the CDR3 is TGTGCCAGCAGTGCGGCACCTGGGGGTGAGCAGTACTTC.